This TCR beta chain was recovered during a study of patients and donors after allogeneic stem cell transplantation. TCRdb itself ran the RT-PCR reads through MiXCR, one entry per CDR3 protein. The repertoire holds roughly 940,000 distinct CDR3 sequences, with over 15% as singletons. The V gene end was trimmed by 8 bases and the J gene end by 0 bases; junction bases not matched to a gene: 6. The germline gives CDR1 MNHNS, CDR2 SASEGT. The CDR3 runs to 14 residues. This clonotype was seen at least ten times. The clonotype originates from a human donor who was either an allogeneic HSCT recipient or a stem cell or donor lymphocyte infusion donor (not recorded which). It is not recorded whose cells these are; they may come from a transplant donor. The V and J genes are TRBV6-1 and TRBJ1-1; TRBD1 agrees at 7 bases. Sample: blood, either unsorted or a sorted T cell fraction (not recorded which). CDR3 sequence (DNA): TGTGCCAGCGGCGACAGGGCCGTGAACACTGAAGCTTTCTTT. It yields the protein CASGDRAVNTEAFF.